This paragraph reports one T cell receptor beta chain. This sample was included in a study of identifying expanded T cells in peripheral blood. The assay was immunoSEQ multiplex PCR, and TCRdb's table has in-frame clones only and misses some. The sample has about 86,000 clones, more than 75% seen once. This CDR3 contains 17 residues. J was trimmed by 4 bases and V by 1 base; bases with no gene match: 10. The germline V gene has CDR1 SGHVS and CDR2 FNYEAQ. The TCR originated in a person aged 18 to 70 in good health. The chain uses TRBV7-6 and TRBJ1-3, with 7 bases aligning to TRBD1. The source material was blood. The CDR3 loop reads CASSLEGAGVAGNTIYF. The CDR3 coding sequence is TGTGCCAGCAGCTTAGAGGGGGCAGGGGTGGCCGGAAACACCATATATTTT.